This TCR beta chain was obtained from a study of T cell responses to AZD1222 COVID-19 vaccine. Per the germline V gene, CDR1 is SGDLS and CDR2 is YYNGEE. Deletions cut 4 bases from V and 4 bases from J, with 17 bases between. This CDR3 spans 15 amino acids. Only in-frame clones appear in the TCRdb table, and some are missing; sequencing was by immunoSEQ multiplex PCR. The table has approximately 110,000 clones, about nine tenths seen once; the top ten hold around 4.5%. With regard to this clone: No antigen is known for it.

Overall study findings and caveats: In the spike-specific TCR repertoire, nearly half reportedly target unmutated variant regions. Recipients of AZD1222 seropositive at baseline numbered only 5 to 7. Clonal diversity was possibly underestimated, and the donors were mostly white British, with more females.

The receptor comes from an adult in good health. The chain carries TRBV9 and TRBJ1-1, with D unclear. Sequencing was performed on peripheral blood, taken on day 0 of AZD1222 vaccination. The CDR3, as DNA: TGTGCCAGCAGCCCCCACGAGGCTGGCAGCACTGAAGCTTTCTTT. Protein: CASSPHEAGSTEAFF.